Included here is one TCR beta chain sequence, with context. Its antigen is still unknown. The sequenced fragment ends 3 residues before the CDR3 boundary, so the rest is inferred from the germline J gene. The sample comes from a study of T cells in women clearing cervical HPV infection. Across the whole study: Cases were women with histologically confirmed HPV16-related CIN3 or worse, including a couple of invasive cancers. Case blood drawn at lesion detection; control blood after infection cleared. With HLA typing for only a few women, HLA confounding remains possible.

The CDR3 is made up of 13 amino acids. CDR1 and CDR2 from the germline V gene are LNHDA and SQIVND (reference sequence). Sequencing was performed with immunoSEQ multiplex PCR; in TCRdb, only in-frame clones are kept and a portion is missing. The sample holds 20,000 to 25,000 clones. The study, taken as a whole, reports: Unknown T-cell numbers per sample may underlie the richness differences.

Sequencing was done on a sample of blood buffy coat. The gene calls are TRBV19 and TRBJ1-2, with TRBD1 identical over 7 bases. The receptor was isolated from a woman aged 18-69 years with a cervical HPV16 infection that either progressed to CIN3+ or cleared (not recorded which). CDR3 protein: CASKGTVPYDYTF. The CDR3 bases that were read are TGTGCCAGTAAGGGGACAGTTCCCTACGAC.